A single sample is the source of the 12 T cell receptor beta chains below, sequenced in a study of blood T cell repertoires in COVID-19. Sequenced by immunoSEQ multiplex PCR; TCRdb stores in-frame clones only, minus some. The profile covers over 85,000 clones, with approximately 86% appearing a single time and 15% to 20% taken by the ten largest. Material: peripheral blood. These receptors all come from a woman at least 80 years old with acute or convalescent COVID-19.

This rearrangement joins TRBV25-1 to TRBJ1-1, with 8 nucleotides matching TRBD1. The J segment lost 2 bases and the V segment lost 3 bases, leaving 8 bases of the junction unmatched. CDR3 length: 16 amino acids. Germline CDR1 MGHDK, CDR2 SYGVNS. The CDR3 sequence: CASSEDRATHNTEAFF. As DNA, the CDR3 is TGTGCCAGCAGTGAGGACAGGGCTACACACAACACTGAAGCTTTCTTT.

V usage is TRBV5-1 and J usage is TRBJ2-1, with unresolved D. Germline CDR1 SGHRS, CDR2 YFSETQ. The CDR3 sequence is 15 residues long. Trimming stripped 0 bases from V and 0 bases from J, with 7 bases between. CDR3 region: CASSLDTISYNEQFF. The CDR3 nucleotides are TGCGCCAGCAGCTTGGACACCATCTCCTACAATGAGCAGTTCTTC.

This clone turned up a few times. The V call is TRBV2, the J call TRBJ1-6; perhaps TRBD1 as D (6 bases). Trimming pared 2 bases from V and 6 bases from J, leaving 14 bases between. Germline V gene sequence: CDR1 SNHLY, CDR2 FYNNEI. The CDR3 consists of 16 residues. CDR3 sequence: CASSESAGRGNSPLHF. The DNA for the CDR3 is TGTGCCAGCAGTGAATCGGCCGGCAGGGGTAATTCACCCCTCCACTTT. The full variable domain, in which reference TRBV2 and TRBJ1-6 provide the parts outside the CDR3, is EPEVTQTPSHQVTQMGQEVILRCVPISNHLYFYWYRQILGQKVEFLVSFYNNEISEKSEIFDDQFSVERPDGSNFTLKIRSTKLEDSAMYFCASSESAGRGNSPLHFGNGTRLTVT.

This clone occurred once. The chain joins TRBV9 to TRBJ1-5; D call uncertain. Trimming shortened V by 3 bases and J by 9 bases, and 16 bases separated the two germline ends. This CDR3 has 14 amino acids. The germline CDR1 and CDR2 sequences are SGDLS and YYNGEE. CDR3 bases: TGTGCCAGCAGCGAGGGTCCTCGGGGAGGGCCCCAGCATTTT. Translating gives CASSEGPRGGPQHF.

The chain is built from TRBV5-1 and TRBJ2-5, with a possible D match to TRBD2 (6 bases). Trimming left V 0 bases short and J 2 bases short, with 8 bases between. This CDR3 region has 14 residues. Germline loops: CDR1 SGHRS, CDR2 YFSETQ. The CDR3 coding sequence is TGCGCCAGCAGCTTGGCTGGGGGGCAAGAGACCCAGTACTTC. It codes for CASSLAGGQETQYF.

V is TRBV4-1 and J is TRBJ1-5, with D perhaps TRBD1 (5 bases). Trimming left V 5 bases short and J 4 bases short, with 12 bases between. The CDR3 has 14 amino acids. Germline values: CDR1 MGHRA, CDR2 YSYEKL. The CDR3 loop is CASSFPGPNQPQHF. The CDR3 DNA is TGCGCCAGCAGCTTCCCAGGGCCGAATCAGCCCCAGCATTTT.

The rearrangement joins TRBV28 to TRBJ1-4; the D is unclear. There are 13 residues in the CDR3. Germline V gene data show CDR1 as MDHEN and CDR2 as SYDVKM. The germline V and J ends were trimmed by 6 bases and 4 bases, with 9 bases remaining between them. CDR3 sequence reads: CASSGGVNEKLFF. CDR3 nucleotides: TGTGCCAGCAGCGGCGGAGTTAATGAAAAACTGTTTTTT.

The rearrangement joins TRBV19 to TRBJ2-7; 7 bases agree with TRBD1. The junction had 5 bases not matched to a gene; V was cut back by 1 base and J by 2 bases. The CDR3 extends over 15 amino acids. CDR1 and CDR2 from the germline V gene are LNHDA and SQIVND (reference sequence). The CDR3 is CASSIAYRGPYEQYF. The CDR3 coding sequence is TGTGCCAGTAGTATAGCCTACAGGGGACCCTACGAGCAGTACTTC.

This chain links TRBV10-1 with TRBJ2-1; 10 bases match TRBD1. Trimming removed 5 bases from V and 7 bases from J; junction bases left unmatched: 8. This CDR3 contains 15 residues. Per germline, CDR1 WNHNN and CDR2 SYGVQD (reference sequence). The CDR3 region has the DNA TGCGCCAGCAGTTCCGGGACAGGGGAAGGGAATGAGCAGTTCTTC. Translation: CASSSGTGEGNEQFF.

In its sample, this clone was seen once. V usage is TRBV7-9 and J usage is TRBJ1-4; D is undetermined. This CDR3 is 15 amino acids long. Germline assignment: CDR1 SEHNR and CDR2 FQNEAQ (reference sequence). The V gene lost 4 bases and the J gene lost 4 bases, with 13 bases spanning the gap. The CDR3 DNA sequence: TGTGCCAGCAGCTCCTTGGCGGGGTATAATGAAAAACTGTTTTTT. This sequence encodes CASSSLAGYNEKLFF.

This chain connects TRBV9 to TRBJ2-3; D is perhaps TRBD1 (6 bases). This CDR3 comprises 15 residues. Germline lookup yields CDR1 SGDLS and CDR2 YYNGEE. V dropped 3 bases and J dropped 5 bases, with 16 bases sitting between them. The CDR3 nucleotides read TGTGCCAGCAGCGCGTCAGGGGTACGCGTAGATACGCAGTATTTT. This encodes CASSASGVRVDTQYF.

Comment on this clone: Other DNA sequences in the same sample also yield this CDR3. The chain has TRBV19 and TRBJ1-4, with D perhaps TRBD1 (6 bases). The V gene lost 3 bases and the J gene lost 8 bases, with 7 bases spanning the gap. CDR1 and CDR2 (germline): LNHDA, SQIVND (reference sequence). This CDR3 has 12 residues. The CDR3: CASSIRGEKLFF. The CDR3 DNA follows: TGTGCCAGTAGTATCAGGGGCGAAAAACTGTTTTTT.